This section outlines one T cell receptor beta chain sequence together with its context. Repertoires were generated with immunoSEQ multiplex PCR, while TCRdb's copy carries only in-frame clones and drops some. The data show 100,000 or so clones, with approximately 87% seen just once and about 16% held by the top ten. The sample comes from a study of T cell responses to AZD1222 COVID-19 vaccine. The CDR3 is 13 residues long. V lost 3 bases and J 5 bases, leaving 8 bases between the germline ends. Germline CDR1 is SGHAT and CDR2 is FQNNGV. This specimen consisted of peripheral blood, obtained on day 0 of AZD1222 vaccination. This receptor was identified in an adult in good health. The V gene is TRBV11-2, the J gene TRBJ2-1, with D tentatively TRBD1 (6 bases). DNA of the CDR3: TGTGCCAGCAGCTTGGACAGAAACAATGAGCAGTTCTTC. Translated, it gives CASSLDRNNEQFF. Full variable domain (remainder filled in from reference TRBV11-2 and TRBJ2-1): EAGVAQSPRYKIIEKRQSVAFWCNPISGHATLYWYQQILGQGPKLLIQFQNNGVVDDSQLPKDRFSAERLKGVDSTLKIQPAKLEDSAVYLCASSLDRNNEQFFGPGTRLTVL.